The following is a T cell receptor beta chain sequence with its context. This entry is derived from a study of blood T cell repertoires in COVID-19. The wider study: The United States, Italy and Spain supplied acute and convalescent COVID-19 samples. From T cells, B-cell-depleted T cells, or PBMCs came the material, which was cDNA or gDNA.

Germline V gives CDR1 MNHEY, CDR2 SVGAGI. V was shortened by 0 bases and J by 0 bases, with 8 bases between the two germline ends. The CDR3 consists of 16 residues. Per the original methods: The assay estimated nucleated cells by amplifying reference gene primers. Generated by immunoSEQ multiplex PCR, the TCRdb table keeps only in-frame clones and is missing some. V, J and clone size reflect that table, while D and trimming were determined from the DNA. In the table there are about 130,000 clones, around 86% of which are singletons. The chain couples TRBV6-5 to TRBJ2-2; D remains unclear. The source of this sequence is a woman aged 55-69 years with active or convalescent COVID-19. Material: peripheral blood. The CDR3 sequence is CASSYSRSPNTGELFF. CDR3 sequence (DNA): TGTGCCAGCAGTTACTCCCGGAGCCCGAACACCGGGGAGCTGTTTTTT.